Presented here are 11 T cell receptor delta chains from one specimen sequenced in a study of gamma-delta T cells after stem cell transplantation. TCRdb re-called clones from the RT-PCR reads using CATT. The data hold roughly 14,000 delta-chain clones, with 9% to 9.5% observed a single time. Sequenced input: gamma-delta T cells. The receptors shown here come from a human donor. It is not recorded whose cells these are; they may come from a transplant donor.

Remarks on this clone: TCRdb records a much larger clone's protein for this DNA, with a difference at residue 5 that likely arises from a read error; the protein given is the translation of the DNA. The genes are TRDV2 and TRDJ1, with D possibly being TRDD3 (6 bases). The germline V and J ends were trimmed by 1 base and 0 bases, with 11 bases remaining between them. In germline, CDR1 is GEAIGNYY, CDR2 EKD. The CDR3 totals 15 residues. In DNA, the CDR3 is TGTGCCTGTGACACGCTGGGGCCAAACACCGATAAACTCATCTTT. Its translation: CACDTLGPNTDKLIF.

As regards this clone: A read error likely explains why the TCRdb protein, taken from a much larger clone, differs from this DNA's translation at residue 14; the protein shown is translated from the DNA. The chain joins TRDV1 to TRDJ1; 11 positions agree with TRDD3. This CDR3 has 31 residues. Per the germline V gene, CDR1 is TSWWSYY and CDR2 is QGS. Trimming took 5 bases from V and 0 from J; bases not matched to a gene: 50. CDR3 sequence reads: CALGHSKGTFLPSIGGYGRSLTPWYTDKLIF. CDR3 DNA sequence: TGTGCTCTTGGGCACTCAAAGGGGACCTTCCTACCAAGTATTGGGGGATACGGGCGGTCCCTCACCCCCTGGTACACCGATAAACTCATCTTT.

This clone turned up a few times. This DNA translates differently at residue 11 from the TCRdb protein, which is that of a much larger clone; a read error is likely, and the protein shown is the DNA's own translation. J is TRDJ1 and V is TRDV2; 9 bases are shared with TRDD3. In germline, CDR1 is GEAIGNYY, CDR2 EKD. Germline trimming cut 3 bases from V and 0 bases from J; bases unmatched to any gene: 19. This CDR3 comprises 20 residues. The CDR3 bases are TGTGCCTGTGACCAACTCCAGGACTGGGGGAGAGAAGGGGACACCGATAAACTCATCTTT. This translates into CACDQLQDWGREGDTDKLIF.

This clone appeared a few times. The same CDR3 also results from other DNA sequences found in this sample. The chain joins TRDV2 to TRDJ1; TRDD3 agrees at 9 bases. The V gene's germline CDR1 is GEAIGNYY and CDR2 EKD. The length of the CDR3 is 19 residues. The V and J ends lost 3 bases and 2 bases, in that order; junction bases with no gene match: 18. DNA of the CDR3: TGTGCCTGTGACCCTCGAAGGGGGGATACCGTCCGCCAGACCGATAAACTCATCTTT. This sequence encodes CACDPRRGDTVRQTDKLIF.

About this clone: At one end the junction does not follow the germline gene, possibly because of a read error. This chain uses TRDV2 with TRDJ3; D is undetermined. The CDR3 has 18 residues. Germline CDR1 reads GEAIGNYY; CDR2 reads EKD. CDR3 sequence: CACDTGLTHSLYTLQMFF. CDR3 coding DNA: TGTGCCTGTGACACCGGGCTGACGCACTCCTTGTACACCCTACAGATGTTTTTC.

This clone was observed at least ten times. A single base separates this from a much larger clone, so it may be a read error. The CDR3 reads CACDTLGETAKLIF. Written as DNA, the CDR3 is TGTGCCTGTGACACGCTGGGGGAGACCGCTAAACTCATCTTT. V usage is TRDV2 and J usage is TRDJ1, with 8 bases identical to TRDD3. The CDR3 has 14 residues. From germline, CDR1 is GEAIGNYY and CDR2 EKD.

This clone appeared many times. A far more abundant clone sits one base away, making this likely a read error. Other DNA sequences from this sample encode an identical CDR3 as well. The chain recombines TRDV2 with TRDJ1; 13 bases are shared with TRDD3. Germline V lookup: CDR1 GEAIGNYY, CDR2 EKD. The CDR3 covers 18 residues. The CDR3 nucleotides read TGTGCCTGTGACTCATTACTGGGGGATACGCGTGTCACCGACAAACTCATCTTT. Protein sequence: CACDSLLGDTRVTDKLIF.

In the case of this clone: This sample includes further DNA sequences coding for the same CDR3. The chain combines TRDV2 with TRDJ1, with D possibly matching TRDD2 (6 bases). The V and J ends lost 2 bases and 0 bases respectively, with 27 bases between them. The CDR3 sequence is 20 residues long. The germline CDR1 and CDR2 sequences are GEAIGNYY and EKD. As DNA, the CDR3 is TGTGCCTGTGACATCCTACGCTCCTCTTCCCTGGTGGCTTACACCGATAAACTCATCTTT. This sequence encodes CACDILRSSSLVAYTDKLIF.

The sample holds a few counts of this clone. An end of the junction differs from the germline gene, which may be a read error. V is TRDV1 and J is TRDJ1, with 11 nucleotides matching TRDD3. Germline values: CDR1 TSWWSYY, CDR2 QGS. The CDR3 loop spans 22 amino acids. The CDR3 reads CAIGATPRWGIRHFLYTDKLIF. The CDR3, as DNA: TGTGCTATTGGGGCTACTCCTAGGTGGGGGATACGACACTTTTTGTACACCGATAAACTCATCTTT.

To note about this clone: The protein recorded in TCRdb matches a much larger clone and deviates from this DNA's translation at residue 6, suggesting a read error; the protein here is obtained by translating the DNA. The J gene is TRDJ1, the V gene TRDV1; 8 bases are shared with TRDD3. The CDR3 runs to 21 residues. CDR1 is TSWWSYY, CDR2 QGS, per germline. V lost 2 bases and J lost 0; bases outside the gene matches: 20. The CDR3, as DNA: TGTGCTCTTGGGGAAGTGGGCCTCCTACGCCCCTTTGGGGGATACACCGATAAACTCATCTTT. It specifies CALGEVGLLRPFGGYTDKLIF.

Comment on this clone: The junction differs from germline at one of its ends, possibly a read error. Other DNA sequences from this sample encode an identical CDR3 as well. The chain employs TRDV2 and TRDJ3, with 10 positions matching TRDD3. CDR3 size: 19 residues. The germline V gene has CDR1 GEAIGNYY and CDR2 EKD. Written as DNA, the CDR3 is TGTGCCTGTGACACCGTCCTGGGGGATATCTCCTTGGACACCCGACAGATGTTTTTC. Amino acids: CACDTVLGDISLDTRQMFF.